A single sample is the source of the 32 T cell receptor beta chains below, sequenced in a study of cytomegalovirus exposure and HLA in healthy donors. The protocol was immunoSEQ multiplex PCR, while the TCRdb copy is restricted to in-frame clones and leaves out a portion. The table records 160,000 or so clones, around nine tenths of them present only once. The sequenced material came from PBMCs. The receptors were sampled from a woman between 25 and 40 years old in good health and CMV-seronegative.

The chain recombines TRBV9 with TRBJ2-1; D unresolved. V dropped 0 bases and J dropped 0 bases, with 7 bases sitting between them. Germline CDR1 reads SGDLS; CDR2 reads YYNGEE. The CDR3 covers 15 residues. CDR3 sequence: CASSVDGRSYNEQFF. CDR3 DNA: TGTGCCAGCAGCGTAGATGGGCGCTCCTACAATGAGCAGTTCTTC.

V and J are TRBV15 and TRBJ2-2; D is unclear. The CDR3 is made up of 14 amino acids. Germline CDR1 is LNHNV and CDR2 is YYDKDF (reference sequence). V was trimmed by 0 bases and J by 1 base, leaving 3 bases between them. The CDR3 nucleotides read TGTGCCACCAGCAGAGATCTGAACACCGGGGAGCTGTTTTTT. It codes for CATSRDLNTGELFF.

This sequence joins TRBV7-6 and TRBJ2-1, with 12 nucleotides matching TRBD2. Losses at the gene ends were 1 base for V and 4 bases for J; bases not matched to a gene: 5. Germline loops: CDR1 SGHVS, CDR2 FNYEAQ. There are 17 residues in the CDR3. The CDR3 DNA reads as TGTGCCAGCAGCTTAGTTTTAGGGACTAGCGGGTACAATGAGCAGTTCTTC. It encodes CASSLVLGTSGYNEQFF.

The chain couples TRBV6-6 to TRBJ1-1, with 7 bases fitting TRBD1. CDR1 and CDR2 from the germline V gene are MNHNY and SVGAGI (reference sequence). V lost 6 bases to trimming and J lost 0 bases; unmatched junction nucleotides: 10. The CDR3 sequence is 16 residues long. The CDR3 region has the DNA TGTGCCAGCAGCTCCACCGAGGGACAGCTGAACACTGAAGCTTTCTTT. This sequence encodes CASSSTEGQLNTEAFF.

This chain links TRBV15 with TRBJ2-3, with TRBD1 matching 12 bases. CDR3 length equals 15 residues. Losses at the gene ends were 9 bases for V and 6 bases for J; bases not matched to a gene: 10. CDR1 and CDR2 from the germline V gene are LNHNV and YYDKDF (reference sequence). The CDR3 nucleotides are TGTGCCACACAGACCGGGACAGGGGGCTCGGATACGCAGTATTTT. Its protein is CATQTGTGGSDTQYF.

The CDR3: CASSLVGWSYNEQFF. The CDR3 DNA is TGTGCCAGCAGCTTGGTGGGCTGGTCCTACAATGAGCAGTTCTTC. The J gene is TRBJ2-1, the V gene TRBV7-2; no clear D. CDR1 is SGHTA and CDR2 is FQGNSA in the germline V gene. Trimming cost V 3 bases and J 1 base, with 10 bases left between them. This CDR3 spans 15 amino acids. The full variable domain, in which reference TRBV7-2 and TRBJ2-1 provide the parts outside the CDR3, is GAGVSQSPSNKVTEKGKDVELRCDPISGHTALYWYRQSLGQGLEFLIYFQGNSAPDKSGLPSDRFSAERTGGSVSTLTIQRTQQEDSAVYLCASSLVGWSYNEQFFGPGTRLTVL.

As to this clone: The sample has other DNA sequences that encode this CDR3 too. The genes are TRBV2 and TRBJ1-5, with D possibly matching TRBD1 (5 bases). Trimming took 3 bases from V and 2 from J, leaving 8 bases between them. Germline assignment: CDR1 SNHLY and CDR2 FYNNEI. CDR3 size: 14 residues. The CDR3 DNA reads TGTGCCAGCAGTGAGCAGGGTGGCAATCAGCCCCAGCATTTT. Its protein is CASSEQGGNQPQHF.

Here the CDR3 DNA reads TGCAGCGTTGAAATGGGGATGGGGGGGCCCATATACAATGAGCAGTTCTTC. Amino acid sequence: CSVEMGMGGPIYNEQFF. V and J are TRBV29-1 and TRBJ2-1, with D tentatively TRBD2 (7 bases). CDR3 length: 17 residues. Germline V gene sequence: CDR1 SQVTM, CDR2 ANQGSEA. V lost 2 bases to trimming and J lost 4 bases, with 21 bases between them.

V and J are TRBV4-1 and TRBJ2-7, with unresolved D. Germline CDR1 reads MGHRA; CDR2 reads YSYEKL. The length of the CDR3 is 15 residues. V shed 1 base and J shed 1 base, with 11 bases lying between them. The CDR3 DNA follows: TGCGCCAGCAGCCAAGCCGCAGATTTATCCTACGAGCAGTACTTC. It yields the protein CASSQAADLSYEQYF.

This clone was found once. CDR3 nucleotides: TGTGCCAGCTCACTCTTAGCGGGGTCGGGGGAGACCCAGTACTTC. Its translation is CASSLLAGSGETQYF. This chain links TRBV18 with TRBJ2-5; 8 nucleotides line up with TRBD2. CDR3 length: 15 amino acids. Germline loops: CDR1 KGHSH, CDR2 LQKENI. Trimming cost V 4 bases and J 5 bases; bases outside gene matches: 9.

The chain recombines TRBV11-3 with TRBJ2-5; TRBD2 agrees at 13 bases. J gave up 5 bases and V 5 bases, and 2 bases lay outside the gene matches. This CDR3 spans 14 amino acids. CDR1 is SGHNT, CDR2 YENEEA, per germline. In DNA, the CDR3 is TGTGCCAGCAGCACTAGCGGGGGGGCGGAGACCCAGTACTTC. Translating it yields CASSTSGGAETQYF.

The chain is built from TRBV7-9 and TRBJ2-7; D perhaps matches TRBD2 (5 bases). Germline CDR1 reads SEHNR; CDR2 reads FQNEAQ (reference sequence). V was pared by 0 bases and J by 1 base, with 7 bases between. The CDR3 spans 14 residues. The DNA of the CDR3 is TGTGCCAGCAGCTTAGCTGGGAGATCCTACGAGCAGTACTTC. This sequence encodes CASSLAGRSYEQYF. Full variable domain (outside the CDR3, taken from reference TRBV7-9 and TRBJ2-7): DTGVSQNPRHKITKRGQNVTFRCDPISEHNRLYWYRQTLGQGPEFLTYFQNEAQLEKSRLLSDRFSAERPKGSFSTLEIQRTEQGDSAMYLCASSLAGRSYEQYFGPGTRLTVT.

The rearrangement links TRBV18 to TRBJ1-5, with TRBD1 identical over 7 bases. The CDR3 is made up of 14 amino acids. V lost 6 bases to trimming and J lost 4 bases; unmatched junction nucleotides: 6. CDR1 KGHSH and CDR2 LQKENI come from the germline V gene. Here the CDR3 reads CASSPGQLNQPQHF. The CDR3 bases are TGTGCCAGCTCGCCGGGACAGTTAAATCAGCCCCAGCATTTT. Looking up the rest from reference TRBV18 and TRBJ1-5 gives the full variable domain: NAGVMQNPRHLVRRRGQEARLRCSPMKGHSHVYWYRQLPEEGLKFMVYLQKENIIDESGMPKERFSAEFPKEGPSILRIQQVVRGDSAAYFCASSPGQLNQPQHFGDGTRLSIL.

V gene TRBV5-4 combines with J gene TRBJ1-2; TRBD1 matches at 8 bases. The V gene's germline CDR1 is SGHNT and CDR2 YYREEE (reference sequence). This CDR3 spans 17 amino acids. V shed 0 bases and J 5 bases; nucleotides not matched to a gene: 12. The CDR3 protein is CASSLAPDQGARYGYTF. The CDR3 DNA is TGTGCCAGCAGCTTGGCGCCGGACCAGGGGGCAAGATATGGCTACACCTTC.

The V and J genes are TRBV18 and TRBJ1-1, with a tentative D call TRBD1 (5 bases). The CDR3 spans 14 residues. The germline gives CDR1 KGHSH, CDR2 LQKENI. V was shortened by 3 bases and J by 4 bases, with 12 bases between the two germline ends. This chain's CDR3 is CASSPGGGVTEAFF. In DNA, the CDR3 is TGTGCCAGCTCACCCGGGGGAGGGGTCACTGAAGCTTTCTTT.

CDR3 protein: CVRSPPGHPTNEKLFF. DNA for the CDR3: TGTGTCAGAAGCCCGCCCGGACACCCAACTAATGAAAAACTGTTTTTT. The chain combines TRBV7-5 with TRBJ1-4; no DNA check was done on the table's D call, TRBD1. TRBV7-5 is shown as a pseudogene. The CDR3 length is 16 residues.

This clone was seen more than once but under ten times. The chain has TRBV5-1 and TRBJ1-5; D remains unclear. V was shortened by 6 bases and J by 2 bases, with 15 bases between the two germline ends. Germline V gives CDR1 SGHRS, CDR2 YFSETQ. The CDR3 is made up of 15 amino acids. The CDR3 coding sequence is TGCGCCAGCAAAGTACAAACAGTGGGCAATCAGCCCCAGCATTTT. It codes for CASKVQTVGNQPQHF.

V gene TRBV13 combines with J gene TRBJ2-1; 7 nucleotides align to TRBD2. The CDR3 is 15 residues long. Per germline, CDR1 PRHDT and CDR2 FYEKMQ (reference sequence). V was clipped by 5 bases and J by 3 bases; unmatched bases: 7. The CDR3 reads CASSPQGGVYNEQFF. CDR3 DNA: TGTGCCAGCAGCCCCCAGGGAGGGGTCTACAATGAGCAGTTCTTC.

This rearrangement joins TRBV2 to TRBJ1-1; the match to TRBD1 covers 7 bases. The CDR3 has 17 residues. The trim removed 6 bases at V and 0 bases at J, leaving 13 bases unmatched. CDR1 SNHLY and CDR2 FYNNEI come from the germline V gene. CDR3 nucleotides: TGTGCCAGCAGCTATGGGACAGCCCAGGGGCTGAACACTGAAGCTTTCTTT. It specifies CASSYGTAQGLNTEAFF.

The chain is built from TRBV11-3 and TRBJ2-7; D not certain. The CDR3 loop spans 17 amino acids. Germline V gives CDR1 SGHNT, CDR2 YENEEA. V lost 0 bases and J lost 3, with 18 bases in between. The DNA for the CDR3 is TGTGCCAGCAGCTTAGATCCACGCGTCGCCGACATCTACGAGCAGTACTTC. Protein sequence: CASSLDPRVADIYEQYF.

The chain combines TRBV4-1 with TRBJ2-7, with 7 positions matching TRBD1. The junction had 9 bases not matched to a gene; V was cut back by 3 bases and J by 7 bases. The germline CDR1 and CDR2 sequences are MGHRA and YSYEKL. This CDR3 has 14 residues. The CDR3 loop reads CASSQDDRAWEQYF. CDR3 sequence (DNA): TGCGCCAGCAGCCAGGATGACAGGGCTTGGGAGCAGTACTTC.

In its sample, this clone was seen a few times. The genes are TRBV4-2 and TRBJ1-6; TRBD1 is a possible D gene (5 bases). Germline-derived CDR1 and CDR2 are LGHNA and YNFKEQ. CDR3 length: 17 residues. V dropped 3 bases and J dropped 10 bases, with 22 bases sitting between them. CDR3 bases: TGTGCCAGCAGCCAGGGTAGAGATCCAAATGGGGCCTCACCCCTCCACTTT. Residues: CASSQGRDPNGASPLHF.

The chain has TRBV9 and TRBJ2-3; D perhaps matches TRBD1 (5 bases). The length of the CDR3 is 16 residues. V lost 3 bases and J 1 base, leaving 15 bases between the germline ends. Per the germline V gene, CDR1 is SGDLS and CDR2 is YYNGEE. The CDR3 DNA reads as TGTGCCAGCAGCGCCCGTGGGGCTAGTCGCACAGATACGCAGTATTTT. It specifies CASSARGASRTDTQYF.

This clone was detected many times. V and J are TRBV27 and TRBJ2-3; D is unresolved. The CDR3 has 14 residues. Germline V gene data show CDR1 as MNHEY and CDR2 as SMNVEV (reference sequence). Trimming shortened V by 2 bases and J by 0 bases, and 6 bases separated the two germline ends. CDR3 protein: CASSLKTSTDTQYF. The CDR3 DNA reads TGTGCCAGCAGTTTAAAGACTAGCACAGATACGCAGTATTTT.

The rearrangement links TRBV30 to TRBJ2-5; D gene unclear. The V gene's germline CDR1 is GTSNPN and CDR2 SVGIG (reference sequence). This CDR3 spans 13 amino acids. Trimming took off 4 bases at V and 3 bases at J, with 12 bases between the two ends. In DNA, the CDR3 is TGTGCCTGGACCTTTAACAGAAAAGAGACCCAGTACTTC. Translation gives CAWTFNRKETQYF. The variable domain in full, completed from reference TRBV30 and TRBJ2-5, reads SQTIHQWPATLVQPVGSPLSLECTVEGTSNPNLYWYRQAAGRGLQLLFYSVGIGQISSEVPQNLSASRPQDRQFILSSKKLLLSDSGFYLCAWTFNRKETQYFGPGTRLLVL.

This chain joins TRBV6-6 and TRBJ2-7, with D unresolved. The CDR3 consists of 11 residues. The V end was cut by 3 bases, the J end by 6 bases, with 6 bases between. Germline CDR1 MNHNY, CDR2 SVGAGI (reference sequence). The CDR3 sequence: CASSYGSEQYF. The CDR3 bases are TGTGCCAGCAGTTATGGTAGCGAGCAGTACTTC.

This clone was detected once. The rearrangement joins TRBV5-6 to TRBJ2-2, with TRBD1 as a possible D gene (6 bases). Germline CDR1 is SGHDT and CDR2 is YYEEEE. The CDR3 contains 16 residues. V was pared by 2 bases and J by 0 bases, with 11 bases between. The CDR3 nucleotides are TGTGCCAGCAGCTTTCCAGGGGCCCCGAACACCGGGGAGCTGTTTTTT. Translated, it gives CASSFPGAPNTGELFF.

J is TRBJ1-4 and V is TRBV27; no firm D call. Deletions cut 5 bases from V and 6 bases from J, with 13 bases between. The germline V gene encodes CDR1 MNHEY and CDR2 SMNVEV (reference sequence). The CDR3 contains 14 residues. This CDR3 is CASSHNSLDEKLFF. In DNA, the CDR3 is TGTGCCAGCAGTCATAACTCTCTGGATGAAAAACTGTTTTTT.

The chain combines TRBV30 with TRBJ2-5, with D perhaps TRBD1 (7 bases). The DNA end is a closer match to TRBJ2-7, so the J assignment may be wrong. Per germline, CDR1 GTSNPN and CDR2 SVGIG (reference sequence). CDR3 size: 14 residues. CDR3 sequence: CAWRTGRGTYEQYF. In nucleotides, the CDR3 is TGTGCCTGGAGGACAGGGCGGGGAACCTACGAGCAGTACTTC.

This sequence joins TRBV5-4 and TRBJ2-2, with D uncertain. This CDR3 is built from 14 residues. The germline V gene encodes CDR1 SGHNT and CDR2 YYREEE (reference sequence). V lost 2 bases and J 3 bases, leaving 8 bases between the germline ends. CDR3 in DNA: TGTGCCAGCAGCTTTTATAGTTACACCGGGGAGCTGTTTTTT. Its protein is CASSFYSYTGELFF.

The chain is built from TRBV15 and TRBJ2-5; 16 bases are shared with TRBD2. Germline V gene sequence: CDR1 LNHNV, CDR2 YYDKDF (reference sequence). This CDR3 has 18 amino acids. Unmatched junction bases numbered 10, after V lost 4 bases and J lost 5 bases. CDR3 DNA: TGTGCCACCAGCAAAAGACCGGGACTAGCGGGGGGGCTCGAGACCCAGTACTTC. Translating gives CATSKRPGLAGGLETQYF.

This chain joins TRBV2 and TRBJ1-4, with 7 bases that match TRBD1. V was pared by 2 bases and J by 7 bases, with 4 bases of the junction left unmatched. The CDR3 covers 14 residues. Germline assignment: CDR1 SNHLY and CDR2 FYNNEI. This CDR3 reads CASSELQGSEKLFF. CDR3 nucleotides: TGTGCCAGCAGTGAACTACAGGGGAGTGAAAAACTGTTTTTT.